This TCR beta chain was recovered during a study of vaccination effects on CD4 cells after COVID-19. The length of the CDR3 is 16 residues. The germline CDR1 and CDR2 sequences are SGHRS and YFSETQ. Trimming stripped 0 bases from V and 4 bases from J, with 15 bases between. About this clone: Its antigen is currently unknown.

Profiled with immunoSEQ multiplex PCR; TCRdb holds only in-frame clones, not every one. Among around 46,000 clones listed, under 85% were seen once. Antigen-specific CD4+ T cells expanded by the ViraFEST assay with viral peptide pools were then sequenced. Scientists isolated CD4+ T cells after a roughly ten-day culture period ended. All participants had two doses of either the BNT162b2 or mRNA-1273 vaccine. IL-2 at 10 IU/ml and peptides at 8 to 10 ug/ml were added to cultured PBMC, a few million per well. Days 3 and 7 were when half the medium was replaced with IL-2 medium. The sample was CD4+ T cells from PBMCs cultured with HCoV-OC43 spike peptides, taken after COVID-19 vaccination. Specified subset: HCoV-OC43 spike overlapping peptide pool stimulation. V is TRBV5-1 and J is TRBJ2-3; a weak D match, TRBD2 (6 bases). The clonotype originates from a human donor who received a COVID-19 vaccine. For the CDR3, the DNA is TGCGCCAGCAGCTTGGCTGCCGGGCCGGGGGCAGATACGCAGTATTTT. It translates to CASSLAAGPGADTQYF. Together with reference TRBV5-1 and TRBJ2-3, the CDR3 gives the full variable domain: KAGVTQTPRYLIKTRGQQVTLSCSPISGHRSVSWYQQTPGQGLQFLFEYFSETQRNKGNFPGRFSGRQFSNSRSEMNVSTLELGDSALYLCASSLAAGPGADTQYFGPGTRLTVL.